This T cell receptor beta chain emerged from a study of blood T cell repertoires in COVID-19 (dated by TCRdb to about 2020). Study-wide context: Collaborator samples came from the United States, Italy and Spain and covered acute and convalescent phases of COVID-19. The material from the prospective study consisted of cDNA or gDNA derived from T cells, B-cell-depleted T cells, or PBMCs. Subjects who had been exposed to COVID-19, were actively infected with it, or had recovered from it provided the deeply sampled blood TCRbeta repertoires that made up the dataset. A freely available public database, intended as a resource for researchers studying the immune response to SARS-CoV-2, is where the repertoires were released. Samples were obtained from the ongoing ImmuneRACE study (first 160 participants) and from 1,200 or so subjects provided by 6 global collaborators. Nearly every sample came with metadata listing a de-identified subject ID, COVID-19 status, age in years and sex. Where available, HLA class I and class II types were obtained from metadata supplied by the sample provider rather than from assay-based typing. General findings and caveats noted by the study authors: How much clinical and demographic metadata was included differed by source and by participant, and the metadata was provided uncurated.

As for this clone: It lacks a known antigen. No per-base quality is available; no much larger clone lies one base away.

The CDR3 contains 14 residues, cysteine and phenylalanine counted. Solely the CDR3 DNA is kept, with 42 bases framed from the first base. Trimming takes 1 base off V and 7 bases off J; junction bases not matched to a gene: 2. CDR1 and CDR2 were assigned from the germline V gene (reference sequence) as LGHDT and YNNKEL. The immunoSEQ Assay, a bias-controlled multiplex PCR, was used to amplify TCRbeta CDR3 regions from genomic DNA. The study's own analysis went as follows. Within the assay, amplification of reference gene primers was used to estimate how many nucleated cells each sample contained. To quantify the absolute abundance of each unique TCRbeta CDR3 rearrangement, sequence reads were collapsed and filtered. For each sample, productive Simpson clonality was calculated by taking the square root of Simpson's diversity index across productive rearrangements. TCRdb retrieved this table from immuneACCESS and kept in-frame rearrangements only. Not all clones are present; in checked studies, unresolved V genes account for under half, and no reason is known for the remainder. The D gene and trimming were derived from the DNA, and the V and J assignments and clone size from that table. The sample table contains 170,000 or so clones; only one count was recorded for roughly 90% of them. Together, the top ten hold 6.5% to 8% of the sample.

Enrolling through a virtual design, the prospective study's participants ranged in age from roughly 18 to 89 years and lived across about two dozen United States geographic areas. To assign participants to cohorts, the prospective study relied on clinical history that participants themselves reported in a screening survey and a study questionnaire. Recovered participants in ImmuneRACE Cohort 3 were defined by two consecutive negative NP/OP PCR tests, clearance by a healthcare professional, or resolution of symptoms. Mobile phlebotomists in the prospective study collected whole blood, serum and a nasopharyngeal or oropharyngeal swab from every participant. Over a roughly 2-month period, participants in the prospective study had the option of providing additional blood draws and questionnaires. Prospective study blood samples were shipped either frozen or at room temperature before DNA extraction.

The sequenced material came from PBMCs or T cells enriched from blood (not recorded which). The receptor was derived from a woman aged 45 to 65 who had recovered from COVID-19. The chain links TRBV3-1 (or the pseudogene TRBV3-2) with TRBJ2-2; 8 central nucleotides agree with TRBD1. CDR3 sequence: CASSQAGGIGELFF. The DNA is TGTGCCAGCAGCCAAGCAGGGGGCATCGGGGAGCTGTTTTTT.